This note documents a single T cell receptor (beta chain) sequence. Its antigen is unidentified. This specimen comes from a study of cytomegalovirus exposure and HLA in healthy donors. Study details: Per a later analysis, the 666 first-cohort and some 110 validation repertoires shared one platform.

Whole-study findings and limits: First-cohort TCR clusters tended to co-occur in the 120 or so validation repertoires, a later analysis found. Reports indicated that the classifier achieved high specificity and sensitivity in diagnosing cytomegalovirus status. In vitro checks showed that a few CMV-associated chains really do target CMV antigens.

Clones were read by immunoSEQ multiplex PCR, and TCRdb kept only the in-frame ones, dropping some. This table holds more than 150,000 clones, more than 75% found once. Sequences were obtained from PBMCs. The receptor was isolated from a young man in good health and CMV-seronegative.

This chain's CDR3 is CASSSQGTDTQYF. The CDR3 bases are TGCGCCAGCAGTTCTCAGGGGACAGATACGCAGTATTTT. The genes are TRBV10-1 and TRBJ2-3, with D perhaps TRBD1 (6 bases). There are 13 residues in the CDR3. V was shortened by 5 bases and J by 3 bases, with 9 bases between the two germline ends. Germline V CDR1 and CDR2: WNHNN, SYGVQD (reference sequence).